Presented here are 2 T cell receptor beta chains from one specimen sequenced in a study of metastatic and nonmetastatic thyroid tumors. Among the patients, none had received any treatment before thyroid surgery. TCRdb reprocessed the PCR reads via MiXCR. Of 15,000 or so clones in the sample, about 23% were seen once. The source material was tumor tissue. Every receptor here comes from a female donor with papillary thyroid cancer or a benign thyroid nodule (not recorded which). Some clones in this sample may be carry-over from other donors' samples.

The chain employs TRBV6-1 and TRBJ2-5, with 8 nucleotides matching TRBD2. This CDR3 spans 15 amino acids. Trimming removed 6 bases from V and 1 base from J; junction bases left unmatched: 7. Per germline, CDR1 MNHNS and CDR2 SASEGT. CDR3 sequence: CASSSKTSAQETQYF. Written as DNA, the CDR3 is TGTGCCAGCAGCTCGAAGACTAGCGCCCAAGAGACCCAGTACTTC.

This clone appeared a few times. V usage is TRBV6-1 and J usage is TRBJ2-1, with TRBD2 matching over 15 bases. The germline V gene has CDR1 MNHNS and CDR2 SASEGT. The CDR3 length is 15 residues. Germline trimming cut 5 bases from V and 7 bases from J; bases unmatched to any gene: 3. The CDR3 region has the DNA TGTGCCAGCAGTCTGGGACTAGCGGGGGGAAATGAGCAGTTCTTC. This translates into CASSLGLAGGNEQFF.